This T cell receptor beta chain was sequenced in a study of shared clonotypes between healthy human individuals (dated by TCRdb to the early 2020s). About the full investigation: A few men and two women, aged 18 to 49 years, made up the cohort. For each donor, three plates each were used for CD4 naive and CD4 memory, two plates were used for CD8 naive, and one plate was used for CD8 memory. Per donor, leukapheresis produced somewhere between about 0.9 and 9.5 billion PBMCs. To estimate repertoire size and how much clonotypes are shared between individuals, the study performed deep sequencing of blood TCR repertoires from a few healthy adults. Libraries were prepared and TCR repertoires were sequenced by different laboratories using diverse techniques, in order to increase sequencing depth and limit assay-specific biases.

Using the deep immunoSEQ assay, multiplex PCR amplified TCR CDR3 regions from genomic DNA. Extracted genomic DNA from each cell subset was distributed evenly across all wells of several immunoSEQ 96-well plates, and each plate was treated as a replicate. For sorted subsets, 200 to 250 ng of genomic DNA, equivalent to 25,000 to 35,000 T cell genomes, went into each replicate PCR. Purified libraries were quantified with a Qubit 3.0 fluorometer, sized on a Bioanalyzer 2100, and re-quantified with the KAPA Library Quantification kit. Each immunoSEQ 96-well plate was sequenced on its own single-read 150-cycle Illumina NextSeq 550 flow cell. The authors' pipeline ran thus. The immunoSEQ output contained only junctional sequences without quality scores, so filtering could not match that applied to full-length reads. Sequences were annotated with PyIR, a Python wrapper for IgBLAST v1.9, and V/J genes and CDR3 were assigned using IMGT germline references. Reads were removed for weak V/J assignments (E-value above 1e-6), missing CDR3, stop codons, out-of-frame junctions, or ambiguous translated residues. V3J clonotypes were defined as sequences sharing an identical inferred V gene, J gene, and CDR3 amino acid sequence. Percentage overlap between repertoires was calculated by dividing the number of shared unique clonotypes by the size of the smaller repertoire. Richness of each repertoire was evaluated using RTK rarefaction, the Chao1 estimator, and Recon v2.1 estimates of unobserved clonotypes. OLGA was used to compute generation probabilities for all TCRbeta clonotypes that the gDNA method yielded from four donors. Not all clones reach the TCRdb copy of this immuneACCESS table, which keeps in-frame sequences only. Checked studies attribute under half of the gap to unresolved V genes and leave the rest unexplained. V and J calls and clone size are given by that table; D and trimming were obtained from the DNA. This sample comprises 850,000 to 1,200,000 clones, about 77% of them detected only once. The ten largest account for approximately 1.5% of the sample.

The donors were healthy, HIV-negative adults who had no recently reported acute infections or vaccinations. Only Caucasian adults living in Nashville, Tennessee, USA were represented among the donors. CD4+ T cells were enriched by magnetic negative selection; naive cells were then positively selected on CD45RA, and the negative fraction formed the memory subset. Blood was obtained by leukapheresis, after which PBMCs were separated by Ficoll-Histopaque density gradient centrifugation and cryopreserved in liquid nitrogen vapor phase. Purity and quantity of every magnetically sorted T cell population were checked by analytical flow cytometry. From each sorted fraction, genomic DNA was isolated and quantified by UV absorbance on a Nanodrop 2000c. Details on this clone: Its antigen is still unknown. Base-call qualities are not available, and no considerably larger clone is one nucleotide away.

Results and caveats for the whole study, not just this receptor: Sampling was limited to blood, and TCR repertoires in tissue likely differ from TCR repertoires in blood. About 4.5% of naive CD4, around 4% of naive CD8, approximately 2% of memory CD4, and 0.35% to 0.5% of memory CD8 clonotypes were shared across several donors. Naive subsets generally had larger estimated clonotype richness than memory subsets did. Even with the large sequencing depth, rarefaction of the sorted-subset datasets indicated that sequencing was incomplete. The genetic and exposure-history diversity represented was limited by the small number of donors. Compared with non-shared clonotypes, clonotypes shared by all four sorted-subset donors had higher generation probabilities. Pairwise subsampling indicated that sequencing depth was expected to affect the degree of clonotype sharing among donors.

In the germline V gene (reference sequence), CDR1 corresponds to SGHNT and CDR2 to YYREEE. The cysteine opens and the phenylalanine closes a CDR3 of 16 amino acids. Just the 48-base CDR3 DNA is kept, in frame starting at base 1. For this chain, trimming is 4 bases at the V end and 6 bases at the J end, and the number of junction bases without a gene match is 6. This sequence uses TRBV5-4 and TRBJ1-6; 11 junctional bases match TRBD1. This receptor was taken from a young man in good health. The sample consisted of memory CD4+ T cells sorted from blood. The cell subset or site label of this sample denotes: CD45RA-negative fraction. The CDR3 has the sequence CASSNGQGAVNSPLHF. The DNA reads as follows: TGTGCCAGCAGCAACGGACAGGGGGCTGTTAATTCACCCCTCCACTTT.